A single sample gave rise to the 32 T cell receptor beta chains below, sequenced in a study of T cells in Graves' hyperthyroidism and ophthalmopathy. From RNA transcripts, TCR beta CDR3 regions were amplified. HTBI primers drove first-round RT-PCR of the TCR CDR3. TCRdb ran MiXCR on the multiplex PCR reads and lists one entry per CDR3 protein. Of a few hundred thousand distinct CDR3 sequences listed, approximately 18% were seen once; the top ten hold 40% to 45%. Sequenced material: blood. The receptors here all came from a man aged 18 to 29 with Graves' ophthalmopathy.

This clonotype was counted many times. The chain couples TRBV28 to TRBJ1-2; D is unresolved. V lost 3 bases, J lost 6 bases, and 11 bases lay in between. This CDR3 has 13 residues. The germline V gene has CDR1 MDHEN and CDR2 SYDVKM. The CDR3 reads CASSLPGIDGYTF. CDR3 sequence (DNA): TGTGCCAGCAGTTTGCCGGGAATCGATGGCTACACCTTC.

This clonotype was observed a handful of times. J is TRBJ1-2 and V is TRBV10-3, with D hard to call. Germline values: CDR1 ENHRY, CDR2 SYGVKD. The CDR3 covers 14 residues. Trimming stripped 11 bases from V and 4 bases from J, with 20 bases between. CDR3 sequence (DNA): TGTGCCTCCGAGGGCGGATCAACTGGCTATGGCTACACCTTC. Protein sequence: CASEGGSTGYGYTF.

This clonotype was recorded at least ten times. The chain uses TRBV20-1 and TRBJ2-5, with TRBD2 matching 13 bases. V was pared by 2 bases and J by 4 bases, with 1 base of the junction left unmatched. CDR3 length equals 14 residues. Germline loops: CDR1 DFQATT, CDR2 SNEGSKA (reference sequence). The CDR3 coding sequence is TGCAGTGCTAGAACTAGCGGGGGGGCAGAGACCCAGTACTTC. Its translation: CSARTSGGAETQYF.

The genes are TRBV18 and TRBJ2-1, with D perhaps matching TRBD2 (5 bases). Per the germline V gene, CDR1 is KGHSH and CDR2 is LQKENI. V lost 3 bases, J lost 0 bases, and 12 bases lay in between. This CDR3 region has 16 residues. The CDR3, as DNA: TGTGCCAGCTCACCGTCGGGATTTATCTCCTACAATGAGCAGTTCTTC. Protein sequence: CASSPSGFISYNEQFF.

The chain uses TRBV7-4 and TRBJ2-3; the D gene is possibly TRBD1 (5 bases). V was trimmed by 5 bases and J by 1 base, leaving 16 bases between them. CDR1 and CDR2 from the germline V gene are SGHVT and SQSDAQ. The CDR3 is made up of 16 amino acids. The CDR3 nucleotides read TGTGCCAGCAGCGGAAGACAGTGGATGGGCACAGATACGCAGTATTTT. Residues: CASSGRQWMGTDTQYF.

V usage is TRBV2 and J usage is TRBJ2-1, with TRBD2 matching 9 bases. V lost 5 bases to trimming and J lost 1 base; unmatched junction nucleotides: 6. Germline assignment: CDR1 SNHLY and CDR2 FYNNEI. The CDR3 runs to 16 residues. The CDR3 bases are TGTGCCAGCAGTTCCCTAGCGGGACCGTCCTACAATGAGCAGTTCTTC. Translated, it gives CASSSLAGPSYNEQFF.

The chain carries TRBV5-6 and TRBJ2-7; D gene unclear. Germline V lookup: CDR1 SGHDT, CDR2 YYEEEE. The CDR3 consists of 13 residues. The V and J ends lost 0 bases and 6 bases respectively, with 10 bases between them. CDR3 sequence (DNA): TGTGCCAGCAGCTTGGGGACGGTTTTCGAGCAGTACTTC. Protein sequence: CASSLGTVFEQYF.

This clonotype was recorded many times. This sequence joins TRBV12-3 or TRBV12-4 and TRBJ2-3; TRBD1 is a possible D gene (6 bases). V was clipped by 4 bases and J by 2 bases, with 10 bases between them. This CDR3 contains 14 residues. DNA for the CDR3: TGTGCCAGCAGTTCGCAGGGGCTCACAGATACGCAGTATTTT. Translating it yields CASSSQGLTDTQYF.

This clonotype was seen at least ten times. The chain recombines TRBV28 with TRBJ1-1; D is unclear. This CDR3 comprises 14 residues. With 4 bases removed from V and 5 bases from J, the gap between germline ends came to 14 bases. Germline V lookup: CDR1 MDHEN, CDR2 SYDVKM. CDR3 sequence (DNA): TGTGCCAGCAGTTCGCCGGGGAGTGGAACTGAAGCTTTCTTT. Residues: CASSSPGSGTEAFF.

This clonotype occurred a few times. This chain joins TRBV9 and TRBJ1-6, with TRBD1 matching over 7 bases. Looked up from germline, CDR1 is SGDLS and CDR2 is YYNGEE. The CDR3 covers 14 residues. Germline trimming cut 2 bases from V and 4 bases from J; bases unmatched to any gene: 0. The CDR3 bases are TGTGCCAGCAGCGTGGGACAGTATAATTCACCCCTCCACTTT. Translating it yields CASSVGQYNSPLHF. The full variable domain, completed using reference TRBV9 and TRBJ1-6, is DSGVTQTPKHLITATGQRVTLRCSPRSGDLSVYWYQQSLDQGLQFLIQYYNGEERAKGNILERFSAQQFPDLHSELNLSSLELGDSALYFCASSVGQYNSPLHFGNGTRLTVT.

This clonotype was detected ten times or more. The V call is TRBV6-1, the J call TRBJ2-5; TRBD2 aligns across 11 bases. CDR1 is MNHNS and CDR2 is SASEGT in the germline V gene. CDR3 size: 14 residues. With 3 bases clipped from V and 7 bases from J, the junction kept 4 bases outside the gene matches. CDR3 sequence: CASSDVAGGGTQYF. CDR3 in DNA: TGTGCCAGCAGTGATGTAGCGGGGGGGGGGACCCAGTACTTC.

Only a few counts were recorded for this clonotype. The chain joins TRBV14 to TRBJ2-3, with D possibly TRBD1 on 6 matching bases. V dropped 1 base and J dropped 1 base, with 6 bases sitting between them. CDR1 SGHDN and CDR2 FVKESK come from the germline V gene. The CDR3 loop spans 14 amino acids. CDR3: CASSQGGRTDTQYF. The CDR3 DNA is TGTGCCAGCAGCCAAGGGGGGCGCACAGATACGCAGTATTTT.

This clonotype came up many times. The V call is TRBV6-1, the J call TRBJ1-5; D remains ambiguous. V was pared by 3 bases and J by 1 base, with 7 bases between. Germline CDR1 MNHNS, CDR2 SASEGT. The CDR3 consists of 14 residues. CDR3 amino acids: CASSDGRSNQPQHF. CDR3 in DNA: TGTGCCAGCAGTGATGGACGGAGCAATCAGCCCCAGCATTTT.

The V gene is TRBV4-1, the J gene TRBJ1-3; D gene uncertain. The CDR3 sequence is 17 residues long. V shed 1 base and J shed 0 bases, with 13 bases lying between them. Germline CDR1 reads MGHRA; CDR2 reads YSYEKL. CDR3 nucleotide sequence: TGCGCCAGCAGCCAAGGGTTGGGCGCTGGCTCTGGAAACACCATATATTTT. Translated: CASSQGLGAGSGNTIYF.

This clonotype has a handful of counts. J is TRBJ1-2 and V is TRBV20-1; D call uncertain. The CDR3 is 11 residues long. V shed 5 bases and J shed 6 bases, with 10 bases lying between them. Germline V lookup: CDR1 DFQATT, CDR2 SNEGSKA (reference sequence). The CDR3 DNA sequence: TGCAGTGCTCACCTTTTGGATGGCTACACCTTC. Translated: CSAHLLDGYTF.

The table lists this clonotype with many counts. Written as DNA, the CDR3 is TGCAGTGCTAGGAGCGGGATTACACTCACAGATACGCAGTATTTT. It is translated as CSARSGITLTDTQYF. The gene calls are TRBV20-1 and TRBJ2-3, with 7 bases fitting TRBD2. This CDR3 comprises 15 residues. The V and J ends lost 3 bases and 2 bases, in that order; junction bases with no gene match: 8. CDR1 and CDR2 from the germline V gene are DFQATT and SNEGSKA (reference sequence).

The chain is built from TRBV4-1 and TRBJ2-7; maybe TRBD2 (6 bases). The CDR3 consists of 15 residues. Germline loops: CDR1 MGHRA, CDR2 YSYEKL. The V gene lost 0 bases and the J gene lost 4 bases, with 13 bases spanning the gap. The CDR3, as DNA: TGCGCCAGCAGCCAAGAGTCTTGGCGGGGATACGAGCAGTACTTC. Translation: CASSQESWRGYEQYF.

In this sample, this clonotype turned up many times. This rearrangement joins TRBV5-1 to TRBJ1-2, with D unresolved. Germline V gene lookup returns CDR1 SGHRS and CDR2 YFSETQ. The length of the CDR3 is 13 residues. The V end lost 1 base, the J end lost 4 bases, and 8 bases lay between the germline ends. The DNA of the CDR3 is TGCGCCAGCAGCTTGCGGCAGGCCTATGGCTACACCTTC. Translated: CASSLRQAYGYTF. The entire variable domain, with the rest obtained from reference TRBV5-1 and TRBJ1-2, is as follows: KAGVTQTPRYLIKTRGQQVTLSCSPISGHRSVSWYQQTPGQGLQFLFEYFSETQRNKGNFPGRFSGRQFSNSRSEMNVSTLELGDSALYLCASSLRQAYGYTFGSGTRLTVV.

This clonotype was seen ten or more times. The rearrangement links TRBV3-1 to TRBJ2-7; 7 bases map to TRBD2. Germline values: CDR1 LGHDT, CDR2 YNNKEL (reference sequence). V shed 1 base and J 6 bases; nucleotides not matched to a gene: 9. This CDR3 spans 15 amino acids. DNA of the CDR3: TGTGCCAGCAGCCAAGGACCCCCGGGGGGATCCGAGCAGTACTTC. Translation gives CASSQGPPGGSEQYF.

This clonotype has ten or more counts. The chain uses TRBV5-1 and TRBJ1-1, with a possible D match to TRBD1 (6 bases). Germline loops: CDR1 SGHRS, CDR2 YFSETQ. V was shortened by 4 bases and J by 2 bases, with 18 bases between the two germline ends. CDR3 size: 16 residues. The CDR3 coding sequence is TGCGCCAGCAGCCCGGAGGCAGGGGCGACAAACACTGAAGCTTTCTTT. This codes for CASSPEAGATNTEAFF.

The chain couples TRBV6-4 to TRBJ1-4; TRBD1 matches 9 bases. V was pared by 3 bases and J by 9 bases, with 23 bases of the junction left unmatched. Germline V lookup: CDR1 MRHNA, CDR2 SNTAGT. CDR3 length: 20 amino acids. CDR3 amino acids: CASSESSYRTGALLRKKLFF. The CDR3 DNA reads as TGTGCCAGCAGTGAATCCTCTTATCGGACAGGGGCCTTGCTGAGGAAAAAACTGTTTTTT.

This chain uses TRBV6-4 with TRBJ2-3, with 7 bases aligning to TRBD1. J was trimmed by 3 bases and V by 10 bases; bases with no gene match: 19. Germline V lookup: CDR1 MRHNA, CDR2 SNTAGT. The CDR3 length is 17 residues. CDR3 in amino acids: CAIPPGDDRVKTDTQYF. The CDR3 DNA reads TGTGCCATCCCCCCAGGGGACGACAGGGTCAAGACAGATACGCAGTATTTT.

V and J are TRBV6-1 and TRBJ1-2; perhaps TRBD1 as D (5 bases). The CDR3 extends over 16 amino acids. The V gene lost 7 bases and the J gene lost 3 bases, with 21 bases spanning the gap. Germline V gene sequence: CDR1 MNHNS, CDR2 SASEGT. The CDR3 is CASTDVWGYRDYGYTF. Here the CDR3 DNA reads TGTGCCAGCACCGACGTATGGGGCTACCGGGACTATGGCTACACCTTC.

The sample holds many counts of this clonotype. In DNA form, the CDR3 reads TGTGCCAGCAGTGATGGGACAGGCACAGATACGCAGTATTTT. Its translation is CASSDGTGTDTQYF. The V and J genes are TRBV6-1 and TRBJ2-3; 7 nucleotides agree with TRBD1. Germline V gene data show CDR1 as MNHNS and CDR2 as SASEGT. V dropped 3 bases and J dropped 1; count of bases not matched to a gene: 1. The CDR3 totals 14 residues.

This clonotype was seen many times. The chain links TRBV2 to TRBJ2-6, with D unresolved. V lost 1 base and J 5 bases, leaving 9 bases between the germline ends. This CDR3 region has 15 residues. CDR1 and CDR2 (germline): SNHLY, FYNNEI. The CDR3 reads CASSEVLARANVLTF. CDR3 sequence (DNA): TGTGCCAGCAGTGAAGTCCTCGCCCGGGCCAACGTCCTGACTTTC.

V usage is TRBV24-1 and J usage is TRBJ1-5, with 7 bases lining up with TRBD1. After removal of 4 bases from V and 6 bases from J, the junction contained 5 bases not matched to a gene. The germline V gene has CDR1 KGHDR and CDR2 SFDVKD. The CDR3 extends over 14 amino acids. The CDR3 nucleotides are TGTGCCACCAGTGAGACAGGGTGGGGTCAGCCCCAGCATTTT. Its translation: CATSETGWGQPQHF.

To note about this clonotype: A much larger clonotype is one base distant, so this may be a read error. V usage is TRBV6-1 and J usage is TRBJ2-1, with 8 positions matching TRBD1. Germline CDR1 reads MNHNS; CDR2 reads SASEGT. Germline trimming cut 6 bases from V and 5 bases from J; bases unmatched to any gene: 12. The CDR3 totals 16 residues. This CDR3 reads CASRALGQGADNEQFF. The CDR3 bases are TGTGCCAGCAGGGCCCTCGGGCAGGGGGCCGACAATGAGCAGTTCTTC.

There are many counts of this clonotype. The V gene is TRBV7-2, the J gene TRBJ2-1; 9 nucleotides line up with TRBD2. From germline, CDR1 is SGHTA and CDR2 FQGNSA. The trim removed 2 bases at V and 3 bases at J, leaving 5 bases unmatched. The CDR3 sequence is 16 residues long. CDR3 nucleotide sequence: TGTGCCAGCAGCTTAATGTTGCGGGGGGGCTACAATGAGCAGTTCTTC. Protein sequence: CASSLMLRGGYNEQFF.

This clonotype was seen a few times. The chain links TRBV4-1 to TRBJ1-1; no reliable D call. CDR1 and CDR2 from the germline V gene are MGHRA and YSYEKL. This CDR3 comprises 14 residues. V shed 3 bases and J shed 0 bases, with 8 bases lying between them. The CDR3 protein is CASSQRTMNTEAFF. CDR3 DNA sequence: TGCGCCAGCAGCCAGCGGACTATGAACACTGAAGCTTTCTTT.

This clonotype was seen only a few times. V usage is TRBV7-2 and J usage is TRBJ1-5, with D unresolved. CDR3 length: 13 residues. Germline CDR1 reads SGHTA; CDR2 reads FQGNSA. V lost 4 bases, J lost 4 bases, and 8 bases lay in between. CDR3 protein: CASSWERNQPQHF. The DNA of the CDR3 is TGTGCCAGCAGCTGGGAAAGAAATCAGCCCCAGCATTTT.

V usage is TRBV6-1 and J usage is TRBJ1-2; the D gene is possibly TRBD1 (5 bases). Trimming shortened V by 8 bases and J by 4 bases, and 17 bases separated the two germline ends. The germline V gene encodes CDR1 MNHNS and CDR2 SASEGT. The CDR3 is made up of 14 amino acids. The CDR3 loop reads CASGNRDVLYGYTF. CDR3 nucleotides: TGTGCCAGCGGGAATCGGGACGTACTCTATGGCTACACCTTC.

This clonotype was observed a few times. The DNA of the CDR3 is TGTGCCAGCTCACCGGGACAGGGGTACCATCAGCCCCAGCATTTT. This encodes CASSPGQGYHQPQHF. The chain employs TRBV18 and TRBJ1-5, with 10 bases identical to TRBD1. The germline gives CDR1 KGHSH, CDR2 LQKENI. The CDR3 has 15 residues. The ends lost 3 bases at V and 5 bases at J; junction bases unmatched: 4.